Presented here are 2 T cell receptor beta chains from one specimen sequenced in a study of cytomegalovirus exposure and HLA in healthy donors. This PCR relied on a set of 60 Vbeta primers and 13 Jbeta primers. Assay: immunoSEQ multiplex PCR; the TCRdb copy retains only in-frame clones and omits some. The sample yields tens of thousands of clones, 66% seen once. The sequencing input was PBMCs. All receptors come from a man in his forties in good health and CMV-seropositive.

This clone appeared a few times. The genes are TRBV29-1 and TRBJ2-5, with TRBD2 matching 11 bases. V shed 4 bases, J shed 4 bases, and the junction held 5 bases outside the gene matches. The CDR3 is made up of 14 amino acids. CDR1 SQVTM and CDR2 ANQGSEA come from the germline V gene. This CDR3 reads CSVVGSGGGETQYF. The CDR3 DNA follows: TGCAGCGTTGTAGGTAGCGGGGGGGGAGAGACCCAGTACTTC.

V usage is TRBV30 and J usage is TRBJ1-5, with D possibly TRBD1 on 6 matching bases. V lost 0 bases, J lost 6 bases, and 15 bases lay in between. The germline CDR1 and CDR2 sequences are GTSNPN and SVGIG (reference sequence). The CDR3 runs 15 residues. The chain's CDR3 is CAWSVWGQGLQPQHF. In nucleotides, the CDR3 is TGTGCCTGGAGTGTATGGGGGCAGGGGCTTCAGCCCCAGCATTTT.